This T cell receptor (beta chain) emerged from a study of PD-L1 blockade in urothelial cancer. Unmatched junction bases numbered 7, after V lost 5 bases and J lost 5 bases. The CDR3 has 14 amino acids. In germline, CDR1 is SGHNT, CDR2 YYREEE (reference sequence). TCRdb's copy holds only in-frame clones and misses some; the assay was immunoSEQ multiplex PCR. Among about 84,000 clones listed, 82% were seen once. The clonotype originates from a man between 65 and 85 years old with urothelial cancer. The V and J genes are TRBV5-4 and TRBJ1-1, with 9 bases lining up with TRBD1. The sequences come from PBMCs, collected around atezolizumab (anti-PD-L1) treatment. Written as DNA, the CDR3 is TGTGCCAGCAGTCCACAGGGGGCCTGGACTGAAGCTTTCTTT. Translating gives CASSPQGAWTEAFF.